Listed here is a single TCR beta chain. The antigen is undetermined. Reverse transcribed after extraction, RNA yielded cDNA as the sequencing template. TCRdb's copy holds only in-frame clones and misses some; the assay was immunoSEQ multiplex PCR. In the table there are fewer than 150,000 clones, 58% of which are singletons. The data were obtained in a study of CD8+ T cells in alopecia areata. The overall study: The study gave tofacitinib for 6 to 18 months, then 6 months off drug. General study results and limits: Affected scalp, especially in alopecia totalis/universalis, had a higher clonality than normal scalp did.

V lost 1 base to trimming and J lost 1 base, with 11 bases between them. CDR3 length equals 15 residues. Germline-derived CDR1 and CDR2 are LGHNA and YNFKEQ. The receptor was isolated from a human donor with alopecia areata. Sequenced material: CD4+ T cells sorted from blood, taken at week 0. This rearrangement joins TRBV4-2 to TRBJ2-7, with D possibly being TRBD1 (5 bases). The CDR3: CASSQVTGRSYEQYF. The CDR3 DNA is TGTGCCAGCAGCCAAGTAACAGGCCGGTCCTACGAGCAGTACTTC.